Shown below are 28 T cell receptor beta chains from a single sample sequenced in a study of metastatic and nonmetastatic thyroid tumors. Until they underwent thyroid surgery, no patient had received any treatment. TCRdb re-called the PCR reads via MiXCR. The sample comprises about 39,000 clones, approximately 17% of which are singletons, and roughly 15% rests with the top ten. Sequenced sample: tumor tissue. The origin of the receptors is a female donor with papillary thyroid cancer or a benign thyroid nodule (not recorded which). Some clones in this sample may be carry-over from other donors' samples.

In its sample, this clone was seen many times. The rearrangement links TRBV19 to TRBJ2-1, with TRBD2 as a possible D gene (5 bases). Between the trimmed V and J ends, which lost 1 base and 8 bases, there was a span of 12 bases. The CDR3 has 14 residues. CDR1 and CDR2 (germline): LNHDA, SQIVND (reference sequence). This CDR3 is CASSIVLVRDEQFF. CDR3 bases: TGTGCCAGTAGTATAGTACTAGTCCGCGATGAGCAGTTCTTC. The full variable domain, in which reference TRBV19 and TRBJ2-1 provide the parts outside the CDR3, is DGGITQSPKYLFRKEGQNVTLSCEQNLNHDAMYWYRQDPGQGLRLIYYSQIVNDFQKGDIAEGYSVSREKKESFPLTVTSAQKNPTAFYLCASSIVLVRDEQFFGPGTRLTVL.

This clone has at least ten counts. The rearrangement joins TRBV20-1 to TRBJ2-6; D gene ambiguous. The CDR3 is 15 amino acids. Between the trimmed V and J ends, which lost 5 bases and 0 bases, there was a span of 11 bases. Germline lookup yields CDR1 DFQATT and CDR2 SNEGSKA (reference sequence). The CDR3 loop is CSALSADSGANVLTF. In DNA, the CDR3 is TGCAGTGCTTTATCTGCCGACTCTGGGGCCAACGTCCTGACTTTC.

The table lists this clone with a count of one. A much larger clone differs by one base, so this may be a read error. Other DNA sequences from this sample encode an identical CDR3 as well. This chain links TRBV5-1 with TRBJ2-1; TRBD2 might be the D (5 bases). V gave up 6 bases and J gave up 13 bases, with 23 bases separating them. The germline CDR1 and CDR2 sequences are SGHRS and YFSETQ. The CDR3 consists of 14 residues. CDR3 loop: CASTRGGSGAEQFF. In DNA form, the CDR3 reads TGCGCCAGCACTCGTGGCGGGTCGGGCGCTGAACAGTTCTTC.

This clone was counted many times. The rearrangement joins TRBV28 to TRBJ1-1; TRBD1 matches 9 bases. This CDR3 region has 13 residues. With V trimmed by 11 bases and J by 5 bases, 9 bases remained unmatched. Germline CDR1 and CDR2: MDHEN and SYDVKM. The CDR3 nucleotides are TGTGCCGGACTGACAGGGGGGATGACTGAAGCTTTCTTT. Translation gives CAGLTGGMTEAFF.

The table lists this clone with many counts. CDR3 loop: CSARVQSRTDTQYF. As DNA, the CDR3 is TGCAGTGCTAGAGTACAGAGCCGCACAGATACGCAGTATTTT. This chain joins TRBV20-1 and TRBJ2-3; D remains unclear. Trimming pared 1 base from V and 1 base from J, leaving 9 bases between. Germline assignment: CDR1 DFQATT and CDR2 SNEGSKA (reference sequence). The CDR3 has 14 amino acids.

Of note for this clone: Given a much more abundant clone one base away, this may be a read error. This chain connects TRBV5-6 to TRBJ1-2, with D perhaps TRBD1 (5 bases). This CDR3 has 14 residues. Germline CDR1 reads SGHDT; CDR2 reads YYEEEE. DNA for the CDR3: TGTGCCAACAGCCGCTCGGGACTGAACTATGGCTACACCTTC. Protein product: CANSRSGLNYGYTF.

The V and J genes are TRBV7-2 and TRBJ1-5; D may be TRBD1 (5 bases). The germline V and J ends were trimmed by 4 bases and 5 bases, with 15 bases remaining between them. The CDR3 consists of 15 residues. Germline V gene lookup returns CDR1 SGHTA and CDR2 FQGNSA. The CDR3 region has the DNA TGTGCCAGCAGCTCTCTCGGTTCGGGGGATCAGCCCCAGCATTTT. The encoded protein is CASSSLGSGDQPQHF.

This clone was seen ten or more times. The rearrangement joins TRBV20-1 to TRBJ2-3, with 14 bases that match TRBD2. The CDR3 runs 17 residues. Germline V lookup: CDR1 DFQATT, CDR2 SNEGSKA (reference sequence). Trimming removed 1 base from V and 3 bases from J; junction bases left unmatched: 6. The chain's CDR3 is CSARGGLAGGQTDTQYF. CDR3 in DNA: TGCAGTGCTAGAGGTGGACTAGCGGGGGGCCAGACAGATACGCAGTATTTT.

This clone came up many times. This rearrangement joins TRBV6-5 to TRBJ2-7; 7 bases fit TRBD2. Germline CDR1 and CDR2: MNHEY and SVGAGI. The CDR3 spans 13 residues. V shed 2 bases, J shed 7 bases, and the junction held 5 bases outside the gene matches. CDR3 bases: TGTGCCAGCAGTTACGCTGGGGGAGGGGAGCAGTACTTC. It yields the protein CASSYAGGGEQYF.

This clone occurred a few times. CDR3 DNA sequence: TGTGCCAGCAGTTACTCCCGGCAGTGGGTCCAGCCCCAGCATTTT. It specifies CASSYSRQWVQPQHF. The chain links TRBV6-2 or TRBV6-3 to TRBJ1-5; D unresolved. Trimming shortened V by 0 bases and J by 7 bases, and 13 bases separated the two germline ends. Per the germline V gene, CDR1 is MNHEY and CDR2 is SVGEGT. The CDR3 loop spans 15 amino acids.

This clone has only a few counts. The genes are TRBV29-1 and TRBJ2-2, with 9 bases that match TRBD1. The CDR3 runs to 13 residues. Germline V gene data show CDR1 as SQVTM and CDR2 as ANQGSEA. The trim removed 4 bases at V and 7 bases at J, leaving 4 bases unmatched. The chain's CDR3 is CSVGDRANGELFF. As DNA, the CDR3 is TGCAGCGTTGGGGACAGGGCGAACGGGGAGCTGTTTTTT.

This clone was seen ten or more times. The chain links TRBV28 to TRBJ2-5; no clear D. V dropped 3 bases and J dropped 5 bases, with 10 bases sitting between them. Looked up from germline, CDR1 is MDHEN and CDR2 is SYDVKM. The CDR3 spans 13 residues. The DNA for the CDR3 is TGTGCCAGCAGTTTCTTCGTCGGGGAGACCCAGTACTTC. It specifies CASSFFVGETQYF.

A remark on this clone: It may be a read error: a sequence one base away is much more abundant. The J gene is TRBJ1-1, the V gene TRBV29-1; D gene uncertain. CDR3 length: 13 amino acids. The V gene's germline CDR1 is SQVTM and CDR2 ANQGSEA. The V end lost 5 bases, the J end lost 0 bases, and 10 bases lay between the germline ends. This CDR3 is CSVSQNMNTEAFF. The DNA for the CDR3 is TGCAGCGTTTCACAGAATATGAACACTGAAGCTTTCTTT.

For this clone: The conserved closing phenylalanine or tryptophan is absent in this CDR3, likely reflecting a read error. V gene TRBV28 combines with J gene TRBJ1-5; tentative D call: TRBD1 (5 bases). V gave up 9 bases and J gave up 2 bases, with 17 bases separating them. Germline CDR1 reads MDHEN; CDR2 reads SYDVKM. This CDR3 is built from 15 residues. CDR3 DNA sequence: TGTGCCAGTATCGCGGCCGACAGAGGCAATCAGCCCCAGCATCTT. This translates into CASIAADRGNQPQHL.

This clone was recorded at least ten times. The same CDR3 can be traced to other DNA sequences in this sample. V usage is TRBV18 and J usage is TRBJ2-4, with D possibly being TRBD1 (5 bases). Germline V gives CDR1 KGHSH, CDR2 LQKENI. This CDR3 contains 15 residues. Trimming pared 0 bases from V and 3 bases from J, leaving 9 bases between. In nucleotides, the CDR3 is TGTGCCAGCTCACCACCGGGGCCTCTCAAAAACATTCAGTACTTC. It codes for CASSPPGPLKNIQYF. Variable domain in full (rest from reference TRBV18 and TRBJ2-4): NAGVMQNPRHLVRRRGQEARLRCSPMKGHSHVYWYRQLPEEGLKFMVYLQKENIIDESGMPKERFSAEFPKEGPSILRIQQVVRGDSAAYFCASSPPGPLKNIQYFGAGTRLSVL.

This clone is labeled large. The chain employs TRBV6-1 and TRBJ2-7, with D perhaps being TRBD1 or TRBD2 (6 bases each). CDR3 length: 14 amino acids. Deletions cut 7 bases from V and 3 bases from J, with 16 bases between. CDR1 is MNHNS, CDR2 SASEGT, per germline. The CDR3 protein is CASTGGPENYEQYF. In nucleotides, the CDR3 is TGTGCCAGCACTGGGGGGCCAGAGAACTACGAGCAGTACTTC.

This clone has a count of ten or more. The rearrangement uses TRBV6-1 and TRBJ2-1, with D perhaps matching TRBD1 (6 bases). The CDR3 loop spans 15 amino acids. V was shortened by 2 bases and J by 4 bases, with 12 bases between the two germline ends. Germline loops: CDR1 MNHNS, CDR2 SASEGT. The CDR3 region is CASSEWRTVYNEQFF. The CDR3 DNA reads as TGTGCCAGCAGTGAATGGAGGACAGTTTACAATGAGCAGTTCTTC.

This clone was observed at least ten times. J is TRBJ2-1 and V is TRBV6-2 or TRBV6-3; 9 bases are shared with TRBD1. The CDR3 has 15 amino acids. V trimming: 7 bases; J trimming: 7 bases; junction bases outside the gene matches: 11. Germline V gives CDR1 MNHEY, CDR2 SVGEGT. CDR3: CASTHRRDRDNEQFF. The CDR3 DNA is TGTGCCAGCACCCATCGCCGGGACAGGGATAATGAGCAGTTCTTC.

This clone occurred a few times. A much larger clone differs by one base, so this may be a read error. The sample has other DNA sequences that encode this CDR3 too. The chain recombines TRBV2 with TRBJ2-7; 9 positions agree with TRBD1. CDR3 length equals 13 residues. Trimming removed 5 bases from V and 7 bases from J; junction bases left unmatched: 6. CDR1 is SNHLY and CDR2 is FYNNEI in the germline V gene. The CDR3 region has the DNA TGTGCCAGCAGTTTGGACAGGGGTGAAGAGCAGTACTTC. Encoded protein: CASSLDRGEEQYF.

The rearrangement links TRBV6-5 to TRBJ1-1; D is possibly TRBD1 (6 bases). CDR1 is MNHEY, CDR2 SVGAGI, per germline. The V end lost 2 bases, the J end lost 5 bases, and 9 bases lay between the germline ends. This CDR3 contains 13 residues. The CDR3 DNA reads TGTGCCAGCAGTTACAAGGGGGAAACTGAAGCTTTCTTT. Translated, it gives CASSYKGETEAFF.

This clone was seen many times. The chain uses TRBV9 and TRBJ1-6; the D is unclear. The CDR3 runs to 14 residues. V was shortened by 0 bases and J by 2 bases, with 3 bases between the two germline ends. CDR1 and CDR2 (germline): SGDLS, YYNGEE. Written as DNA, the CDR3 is TGTGCCAGCAGCGTAGGTCCCTATAATTCACCCCTCCACTTT. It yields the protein CASSVGPYNSPLHF. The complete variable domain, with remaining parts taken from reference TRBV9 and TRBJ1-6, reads DSGVTQTPKHLITATGQRVTLRCSPRSGDLSVYWYQQSLDQGLQFLIQYYNGEERAKGNILERFSAQQFPDLHSELNLSSLELGDSALYFCASSVGPYNSPLHFGNGTRLTVT.

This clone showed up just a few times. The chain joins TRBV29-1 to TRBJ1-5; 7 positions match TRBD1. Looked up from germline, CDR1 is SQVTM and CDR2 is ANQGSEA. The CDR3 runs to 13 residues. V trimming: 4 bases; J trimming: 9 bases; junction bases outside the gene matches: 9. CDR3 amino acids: CSVGEQGSRPQHF. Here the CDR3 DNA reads TGCAGCGTTGGCGAACAGGGGTCTAGGCCCCAGCATTTT.

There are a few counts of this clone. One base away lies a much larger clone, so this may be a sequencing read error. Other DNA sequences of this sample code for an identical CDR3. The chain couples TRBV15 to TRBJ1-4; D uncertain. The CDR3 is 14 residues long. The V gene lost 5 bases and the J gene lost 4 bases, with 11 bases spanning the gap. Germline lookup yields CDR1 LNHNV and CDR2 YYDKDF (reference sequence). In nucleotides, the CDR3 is TGTGCCACCAGCTCACGTACAAGTAATGAAAAACTGTTTTTT. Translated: CATSSRTSNEKLFF.

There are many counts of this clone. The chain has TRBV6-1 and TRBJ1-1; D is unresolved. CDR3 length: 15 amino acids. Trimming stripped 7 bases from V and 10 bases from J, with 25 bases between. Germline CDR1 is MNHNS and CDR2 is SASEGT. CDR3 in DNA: TGTGCCAGCACCAAAGCACTGGATGCGATGGAACGAGCTTTCTTT. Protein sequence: CASTKALDAMERAFF.

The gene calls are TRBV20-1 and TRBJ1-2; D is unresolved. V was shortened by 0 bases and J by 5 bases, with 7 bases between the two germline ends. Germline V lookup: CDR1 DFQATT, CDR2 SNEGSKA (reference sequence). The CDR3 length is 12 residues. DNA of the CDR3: TGCAGTGCTAGAGACCCGACGTATGGCTACACCTTC. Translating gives CSARDPTYGYTF.

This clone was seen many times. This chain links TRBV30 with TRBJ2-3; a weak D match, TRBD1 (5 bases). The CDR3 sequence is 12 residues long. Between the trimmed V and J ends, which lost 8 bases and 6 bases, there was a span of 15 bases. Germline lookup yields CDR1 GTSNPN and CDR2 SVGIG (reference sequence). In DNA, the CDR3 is TGTGCCATGACCCAGGGAAGGGATACGCAGTATTTT. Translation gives CAMTQGRDTQYF.

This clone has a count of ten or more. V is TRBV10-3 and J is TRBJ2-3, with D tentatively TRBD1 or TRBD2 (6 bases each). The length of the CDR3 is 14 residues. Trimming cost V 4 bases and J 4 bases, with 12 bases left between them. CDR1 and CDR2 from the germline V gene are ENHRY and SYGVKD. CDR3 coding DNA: TGTGCCATCAGTGGTCCGGGGGCACCAGATACGCAGTATTTT. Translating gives CAISGPGAPDTQYF.

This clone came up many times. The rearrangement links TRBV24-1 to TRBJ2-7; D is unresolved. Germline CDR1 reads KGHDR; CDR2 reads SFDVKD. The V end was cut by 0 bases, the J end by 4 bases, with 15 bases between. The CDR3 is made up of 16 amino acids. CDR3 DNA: TGTGCCACCAGTGATTTGCTGGGCGGAAGAAGTTACGAGCAGTACTTC. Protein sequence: CATSDLLGGRSYEQYF.